These T cell receptor beta chains were read from a single sample in a study of immune evolution from preneoplasia to lung adenocarcinoma. Clones were read by immunoSEQ multiplex PCR, and TCRdb kept only the in-frame ones, dropping some. The data hold 27,000 or so clones, with roughly 74% observed a single time. The sample comprised FFPE invasive lung adenocarcinoma tissue. All receptors derive from a person aged 60 to 70 with invasive lung adenocarcinoma. Some clones in this sample may be carry-over from other donors' samples. The CDR3 runs from the conserved cysteine through the conserved F or W. D genes are given only for firm matches. The listing skips clone size in some rows; elsewhere it reads once, few, many or a size class.

j_call clone_size v_call d_call cdr3_aa cdr3_nt
TRBJ1-1 NA TRBV7-3 NA CASSLGEANTEAFF TGTGCCAGCAGCCTGGGGGAGGCAAACACTGAAGCTTTCTTT
TRBJ2-5 NA TRBV5-1 NA CASSSPDFQETQYF TGCGCCAGCAGCTCCCCTGACTTCCAAGAGACCCAGTACTTC
TRBJ2-4 once TRBV5-4 NA CASSRGGENIQYF TGTGCCAGCAGCCGAGGGGGGGAAAACATTCAGTACTTC
TRBJ2-7 NA TRBV28 TRBD1 CALRDRVNEQYF TGTGCCTTACGGGACAGGGTGAACGAGCAATACTTC
TRBJ1-2 NA TRBV19 NA CASSMRGRNYGYTF TGTGCCAGTAGTATGCGGGGTCGTAACTATGGCTACACCTTC
TRBJ2-2 NA TRBV6-5 NA CASRVLARTGELFF TGTGCCAGCAGGGTGCTAGCGAGAACCGGGGAGCTGTTTTTT
TRBJ2-3 NA TRBV7-6 NA CASSLAASTDTQYF TGTGCCAGCAGCTTAGCCGCATCCACTGATACGCAGTATTTT
TRBJ2-6 NA TRBV10-2 NA CASGQNSGANVLTF TGCGCCAGCGGGCAGAACTCTGGGGCCAACGTCCTGACTTTC
TRBJ2-1 NA TRBV7-2 TRBD2 CASSRDYSYNEQFF TGTGCCAGCAGCCGGGACTACTCCTACAATGAGCAGTTCTTC
TRBJ2-7 NA TRBV9 NA CASSETWDPYEQYF TGTGCCAGCAGCGAAACTTGGGACCCCTACGAGCAGTACTTC
TRBJ2-3 NA TRBV5-4 NA CASSLGWVNTDTQYF TGTGCCAGCAGCTTGGGGTGGGTAAACACAGATACGCAGTATTTT
TRBJ2-2 NA TRBV5-6 TRBD1 CASRGQGAGTGELFF TGTGCCAGCAGGGGACAGGGGGCGGGCACCGGGGAGCTGTTTTTT
TRBJ2-4 few TRBV28 TRBD2 CASRTGAGGQTIQYF TGTGCCAGCAGAACGGGGGCGGGAGGGCAGACCATTCAGTACTTC
TRBJ2-1 few TRBV2 TRBD2 CASSEATSDEQFF TGTGCCAGCAGTGAAGCGACTAGCGATGAGCAGTTCTTC
TRBJ2-1 NA TRBV2 NA CASRGPRGGEQFF TGTGCCAGCAGGGGGCCCCGCGGCGGTGAGCAGTTCTTC
TRBJ2-5 NA TRBV4-2 NA CASSQDLRVEYQETQYF TGTGCCAGCAGCCAAGATCTAAGGGTCGAATACCAAGAGACCCAGTACTTC
TRBJ2-1 once TRBV7-9 NA CASSLAQGSSYNEQFF TGTGCCAGCAGCTTAGCGCAGGGTAGCTCCTACAATGAGCAGTTCTTC
TRBJ1-1 NA TRBV18 NA CASSPTQAPNTEAFF TGTGCCAGCTCACCCACACAGGCGCCGAACACTGAAGCTTTCTTT
TRBJ2-7 NA TRBV30 TRBD1 CAWNRDRETDEQYF TGTGCCTGGAACCGGGACAGGGAGACGGACGAGCAGTACTTC
TRBJ2-6 NA TRBV2 NA CASTLQGTGANVLTF TGTGCCAGCACCCTCCAGGGCACTGGGGCCAACGTCCTGACTTTC
TRBJ2-1 NA TRBV6-4 NA CASSEDTTNEQFF TGTGCCAGCAGTGAGGACACTACCAATGAGCAGTTCTTC
TRBJ2-6 NA TRBV7-9 NA CASSPQGISGANVLTF TGTGCCAGCAGCCCGCAGGGGATCTCTGGGGCCAACGTCCTGACTTTC
TRBJ2-7 NA TRBV19 NA CASSIPSEPYEQYF TGTGCCAGTAGTATACCCAGCGAACCCTACGAGCAGTACTTC
TRBJ1-5 NA TRBV15 NA CATSRDYGPGSNQPQHF TGTGCCACCAGCAGAGATTATGGCCCCGGGAGCAATCAGCCCCAGCATTTT
TRBJ2-1 NA TRBV9 NA CASSVGELLNEQFF TGTGCCAGCAGCGTAGGTGAGCTGCTCAATGAGCAGTTCTTC
TRBJ1-2 few TRBV18 NA CASSPGGRYTF TGTGCCAGCTCACCCGGGGGCCGCTACACCTTC
TRBJ1-2 once TRBV20-1 NA CSAGRADGYTF TGCAGTGCCGGCAGGGCAGATGGCTACACCTTC
TRBJ2-7 NA TRBV18 TRBD2 CASSRAGGSVYEQYF TGTGCCAGCTCCCGGGCGGGAGGTTCAGTCTACGAGCAGTACTTC
TRBJ2-1 NA TRBV2 NA CASSVSLGDYNEQFF TGTGCCAGCAGTGTGAGTTTAGGGGACTACAATGAGCAGTTCTTC
TRBJ2-3 few TRBV5-6 TRBD2 CASSSQLAGEYSDTQYF TGTGCCAGCAGCTCCCAACTAGCGGGAGAGTATTCGGATACGCAGTATTTT
TRBJ2-2 NA TRBV11-3 NA CASSLFGGTNTGELFF TGTGCCAGCAGCTTATTCGGTGGGACGAACACCGGGGAGCTGTTTTTT
TRBJ1-1 NA TRBV7-9 NA CASSLGRENTEAFF TGTGCCAGCAGCTTAGGACGGGAGAACACTGAAGCTTTCTTT
TRBJ1-4 NA TRBV12-5 TRBD1 CASGLDRGVGSNEKLFF TGTGCTAGTGGTTTGGACAGGGGTGTAGGGTCTAATGAAAAACTGTTTTTT
TRBJ2-7 NA TRBV5-4 NA CASSSHYEQYF TGTGCCAGCAGCTCCCACTACGAGCAGTACTTC
TRBJ1-1 NA TRBV5-1 NA CASTAGPTNTEAFF TGCGCCAGCACGGCAGGGCCTACGAACACTGAAGCTTTCTTT
TRBJ1-1 few TRBV20-1 NA CSVSLIEAFF TGCAGTGTTAGCCTAATTGAAGCTTTCTTT
TRBJ1-1 NA TRBV11-3 TRBD1 CASSLSVGTGGTEAFF TGTGCCAGCAGCTTATCTGTGGGGACAGGGGGCACTGAAGCTTTCTTT
TRBJ2-7 few TRBV6-1 TRBD1 CASSPGTGPYEQYF TGTGCCAGCAGTCCCGGGACAGGGCCCTACGAGCAGTACTTC
TRBJ2-5 few TRBV27 NA CASSLRGEQTQYF TGTGCCAGCAGTTTAAGGGGGGAACAGACCCAGTACTTC
TRBJ2-7 NA TRBV7-8 NA CASSFTPGVGGFYEQYF TGTGCCAGCAGCTTTACTCCTGGGGTCGGAGGATTCTACGAGCAGTACTTC
TRBJ2-7 NA TRBV5-6 NA CASSLFTGSLEYEQYF TGTGCCAGCAGCTTGTTCACAGGAAGTTTGGAGTACGAGCAGTACTTC
TRBJ2-3 NA TRBV10-3 NA CAISESGFGGPTDTQYF TGTGCCATCAGTGAGTCGGGTTTTGGGGGGCCGACAGATACGCAGTATTTT
TRBJ1-1 NA TRBV19 NA CASSIETYTEAFF TGTGCCAGTAGTATCGAAACGTACACTGAAGCTTTCTTT
TRBJ2-5 once TRBV7-2 NA CASSERPETQYF TGTGCCAGCAGCGAACGACCAGAGACCCAGTACTTC
TRBJ2-7 NA TRBV11-2 TRBD2 CASMQTGTSGSYEQYF TGTGCCAGCATGCAGACCGGGACTAGCGGGAGTTACGAGCAGTACTTC
TRBJ2-1 NA TRBV27 NA CASSLKHGIAGYNEQFF TGTGCCAGCAGTTTAAAACACGGGATAGCAGGATACAATGAGCAGTTCTTC
TRBJ1-2 few TRBV19 TRBD1 CASYPSRGNLYGYTF TGTGCCAGTTATCCTTCCAGGGGGAACCTCTATGGCTACACCTTC
TRBJ2-7 NA TRBV2 TRBD1 CAQGDTAYEQYF TGTGCGCAGGGGGACACCGCCTACGAGCAGTACTTC
TRBJ2-2 few TRBV18 NA CASSLGPEGELFF TGTGCCAGCTCACTCGGACCCGAAGGGGAGCTGTTTTTT